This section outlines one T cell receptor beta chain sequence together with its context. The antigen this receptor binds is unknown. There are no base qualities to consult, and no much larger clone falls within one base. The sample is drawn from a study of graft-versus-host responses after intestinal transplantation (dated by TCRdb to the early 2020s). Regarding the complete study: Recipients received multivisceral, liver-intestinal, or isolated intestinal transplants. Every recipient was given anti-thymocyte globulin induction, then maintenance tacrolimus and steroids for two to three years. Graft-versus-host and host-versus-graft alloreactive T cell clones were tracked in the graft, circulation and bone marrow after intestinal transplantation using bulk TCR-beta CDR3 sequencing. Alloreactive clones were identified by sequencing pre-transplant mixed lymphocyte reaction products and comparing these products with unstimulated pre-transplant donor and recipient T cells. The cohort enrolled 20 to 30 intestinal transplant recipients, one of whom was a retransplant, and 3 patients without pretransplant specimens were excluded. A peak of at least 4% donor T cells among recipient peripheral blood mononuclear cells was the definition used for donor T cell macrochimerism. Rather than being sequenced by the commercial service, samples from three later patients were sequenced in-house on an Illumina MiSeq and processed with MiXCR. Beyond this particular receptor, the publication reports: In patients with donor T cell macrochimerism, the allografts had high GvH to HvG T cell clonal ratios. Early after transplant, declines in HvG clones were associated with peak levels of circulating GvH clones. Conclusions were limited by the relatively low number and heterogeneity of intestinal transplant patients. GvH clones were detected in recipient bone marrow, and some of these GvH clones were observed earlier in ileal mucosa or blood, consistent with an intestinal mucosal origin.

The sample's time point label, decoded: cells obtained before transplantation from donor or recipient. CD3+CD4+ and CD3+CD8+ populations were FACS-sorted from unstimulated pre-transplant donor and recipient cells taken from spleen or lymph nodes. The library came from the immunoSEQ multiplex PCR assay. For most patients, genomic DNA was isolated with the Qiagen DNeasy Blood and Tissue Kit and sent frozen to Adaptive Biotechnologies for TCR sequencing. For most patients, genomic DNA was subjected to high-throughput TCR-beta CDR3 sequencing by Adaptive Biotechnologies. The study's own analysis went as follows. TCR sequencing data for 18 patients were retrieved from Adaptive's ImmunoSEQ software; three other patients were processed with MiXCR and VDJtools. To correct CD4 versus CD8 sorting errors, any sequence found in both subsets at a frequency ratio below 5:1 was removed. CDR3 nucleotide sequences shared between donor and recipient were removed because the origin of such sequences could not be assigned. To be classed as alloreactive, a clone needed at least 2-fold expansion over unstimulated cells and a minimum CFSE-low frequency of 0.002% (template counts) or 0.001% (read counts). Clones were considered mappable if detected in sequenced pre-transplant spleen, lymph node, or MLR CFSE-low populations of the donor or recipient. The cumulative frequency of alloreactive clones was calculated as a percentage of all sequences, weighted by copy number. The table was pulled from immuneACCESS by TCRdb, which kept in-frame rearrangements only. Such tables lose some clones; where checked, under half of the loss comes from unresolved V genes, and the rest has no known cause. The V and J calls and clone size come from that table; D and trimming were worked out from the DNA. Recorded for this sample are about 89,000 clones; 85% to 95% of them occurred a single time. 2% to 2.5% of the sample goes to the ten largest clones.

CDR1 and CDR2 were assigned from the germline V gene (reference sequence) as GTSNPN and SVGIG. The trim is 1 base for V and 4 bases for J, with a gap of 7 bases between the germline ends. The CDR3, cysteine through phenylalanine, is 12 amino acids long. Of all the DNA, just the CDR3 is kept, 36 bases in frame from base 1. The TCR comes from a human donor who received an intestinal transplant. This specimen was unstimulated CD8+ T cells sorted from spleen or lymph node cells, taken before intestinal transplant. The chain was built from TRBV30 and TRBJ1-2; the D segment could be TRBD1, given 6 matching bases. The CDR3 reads CAWSATGYGYTF. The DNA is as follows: TGTGCCTGGAGTGCGACAGGCTATGGCTACACCTTC.